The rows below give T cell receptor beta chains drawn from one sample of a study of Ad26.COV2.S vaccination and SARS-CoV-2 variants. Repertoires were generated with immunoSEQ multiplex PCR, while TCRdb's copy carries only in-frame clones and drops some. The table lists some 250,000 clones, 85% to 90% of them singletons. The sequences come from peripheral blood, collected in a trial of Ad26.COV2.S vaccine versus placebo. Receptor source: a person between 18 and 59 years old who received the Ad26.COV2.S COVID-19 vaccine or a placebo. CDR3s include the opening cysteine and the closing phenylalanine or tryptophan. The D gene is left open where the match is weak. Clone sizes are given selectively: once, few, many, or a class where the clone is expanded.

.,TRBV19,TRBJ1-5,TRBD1,CASSFQGGIANQPQHF,TGTGCCAGTAGTTTCCAAGGGGGCATAGCAAATCAGCCCCAGCATTTT
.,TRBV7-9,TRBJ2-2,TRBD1,CASSRQGHTGELFF,TGTGCCAGCAGCCGACAGGGTCATACCGGGGAGCTGTTTTTT
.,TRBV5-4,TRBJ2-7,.,CASSHAGRYEQYF,TGTGCCAGCAGCCACGCTGGTCGCTACGAGCAGTACTTC
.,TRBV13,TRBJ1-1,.,CASTLPWVNTEAFF,TGTGCCAGCACCCTGCCCTGGGTGAACACTGAAGCTTTCTTT
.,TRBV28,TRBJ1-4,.,CATSGPTNEKLFF,TGTGCCACCTCAGGACCAACTAATGAAAAACTGTTTTTT
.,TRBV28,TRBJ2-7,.,CASSRPWGVEQYF,TGTGCCAGCAGCCGGCCTTGGGGGGTCGAGCAGTACTTC
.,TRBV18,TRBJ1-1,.,CASSPVPTKQAWVNTEAFF,TGTGCCAGCTCACCAGTGCCCACAAAACAGGCCTGGGTGAACACTGAAGCTTTCTTT
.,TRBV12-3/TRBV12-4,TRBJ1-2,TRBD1,CASSAGTGPHYTF,TGTGCCAGCAGTGCTGGGACAGGGCCTCACTACACCTTC
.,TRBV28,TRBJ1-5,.,CASSPLGDQPQHF,TGTGCCAGCAGCCCCTTGGGGGATCAGCCCCAGCATTTT
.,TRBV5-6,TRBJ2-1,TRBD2,CASSTSGGYNEQFF,TGTGCCAGCAGCACTAGCGGAGGGTACAATGAGCAGTTCTTC
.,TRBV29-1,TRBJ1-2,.,CSVEDRKGLDGYTF,TGCAGCGTTGAAGATAGGAAGGGTTTAGATGGCTACACCTTC
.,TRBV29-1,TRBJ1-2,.,CSAGNSESNYGYTF,TGCAGTGCAGGGAATTCAGAATCTAACTATGGCTACACCTTC
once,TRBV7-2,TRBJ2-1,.,CASSFSRASSYNEQFF,TGTGCCAGCAGCTTCAGCCGCGCCAGCTCCTACAATGAGCAGTTCTTC
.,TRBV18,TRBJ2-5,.,CASSVKRGQETQYF,TGTGCCAGCTCAGTGAAAAGGGGACAAGAGACCCAGTACTTC
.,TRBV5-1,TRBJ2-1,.,CASSLDMDNEQFF,TGCGCCAGCAGCTTGGACATGGACAATGAGCAGTTCTTC
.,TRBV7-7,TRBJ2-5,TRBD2,CASSLSGTSGPQETQYF,TGTGCTAGCAGCCTGTCGGGGACTAGCGGGCCTCAAGAGACCCAGTACTTC
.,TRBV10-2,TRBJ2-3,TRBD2,CASSTGLYRDTQYF,TGCGCCAGCAGTACGGGACTATATAGGGATACGCAGTATTTT
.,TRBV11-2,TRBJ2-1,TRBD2,CASSGLAGLDEQFF,TGTGCCAGCAGCGGACTAGCGGGGTTGGATGAGCAGTTCTTC
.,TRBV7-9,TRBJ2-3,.,CASSPEGGFADTQYF,TGTGCCAGCAGCCCCGAGGGGGGGTTTGCAGATACGCAGTATTTT
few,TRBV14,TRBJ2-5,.,CASSRDRWETQYF,TGTGCCAGCAGTCGCGACAGGTGGGAGACCCAGTACTTC
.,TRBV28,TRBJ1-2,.,CASSSLPWSNYGYTF,TGTGCCAGCAGTTCCCTCCCCTGGAGTAACTATGGCTACACCTTC
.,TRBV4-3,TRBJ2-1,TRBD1,CASSLRTGEKNEQFF,TGCGCCAGCAGCTTGCGGACAGGGGAGAAGAATGAGCAGTTCTTC
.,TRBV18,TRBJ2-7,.,CASSLGMDLEQYF,TGTGCCAGCTCACTGGGTATGGACCTGGAGCAGTACTTC
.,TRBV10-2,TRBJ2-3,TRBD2,CASSESSGSSTDTQYF,TGCGCCAGCAGTGAGTCTAGCGGGAGTAGCACAGATACGCAGTATTTT
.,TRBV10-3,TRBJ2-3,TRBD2,CAITPGGSTDTQYF,TGTGCCATCACCCCCGGGGGGAGCACAGATACGCAGTATTTT
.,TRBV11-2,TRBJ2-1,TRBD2,CASSSRLAGELGNEQFF,TGTGCCAGCAGCTCCCGACTAGCGGGAGAGCTAGGGAATGAGCAGTTCTTC
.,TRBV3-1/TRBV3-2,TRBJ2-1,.,CASSPETSGYNEQFF,TGTGCCAGCAGCCCGGAGACTAGTGGGTACAATGAGCAGTTCTTC
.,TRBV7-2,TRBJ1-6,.,CASSQLGQGYSPLHF,TGTGCCAGCAGCCAATTAGGGCAGGGCTATTCACCCCTCCACTTT
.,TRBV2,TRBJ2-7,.,CASTGSYEQYF,TGTGCCAGCACTGGTTCCTACGAGCAGTACTTC
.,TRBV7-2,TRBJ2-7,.,CASSLGAPRMNEQYF,TGTGCCAGCAGCCTCGGGGCTCCCCGGATGAACGAGCAGTACTTC
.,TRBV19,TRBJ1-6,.,CASSTRGDGNSPLHF,TGTGCCAGTAGTACCCGAGGGGACGGGAATTCACCCCTCCACTTT
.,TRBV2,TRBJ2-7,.,CASRKTQGYEQYF,TGTGCCAGCAGGAAGACCCAGGGCTACGAGCAGTACTTC
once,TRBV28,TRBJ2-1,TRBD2,CASSRTSGASYNEQFF,TGTGCCAGCAGCCGAACTAGCGGGGCGTCCTACAATGAGCAGTTCTTC
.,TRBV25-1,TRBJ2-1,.,CASSEGRGFNYNEQFF,TGTGCCAGCAGTGAAGGAAGAGGGTTTAACTACAATGAGCAGTTCTTC
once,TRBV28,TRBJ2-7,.,CASSPSQLLASYEQYF,TGTGCCAGCAGTCCTTCCCAGCTGCTAGCGTCCTACGAGCAGTACTTC
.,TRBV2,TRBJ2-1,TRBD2,CASSLEGLAGGQFF,TGTGCCAGCAGTCTTGAAGGTCTAGCGGGGGGGCAGTTCTTC
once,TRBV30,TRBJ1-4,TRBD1,CAWSMAGGGEKLFF,TGTGCCTGGAGTATGGCAGGGGGCGGCGAAAAACTGTTTTTT
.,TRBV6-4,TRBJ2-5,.,CASSEDAGTQETQYF,TGTGCCAGCAGTGAAGACGCCGGGACACAAGAGACCCAGTACTTC
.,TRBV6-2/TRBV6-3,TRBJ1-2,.,CASSHLPRGYGYTF,TGTGCCAGCAGCCACCTTCCGAGGGGCTATGGCTACACCTTC
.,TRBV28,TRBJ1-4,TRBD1,CASSPRTGGREKLFF,TGTGCCAGCAGTCCCCGGACAGGGGGCCGCGAAAAACTGTTTTTT
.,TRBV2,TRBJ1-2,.,CASSEEGNPTF,TGTGCCAGCAGTGAAGAAGGGAATCCCACCTTC
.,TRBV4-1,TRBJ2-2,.,CATRDGGAGTGELFF,TGCGCCACCCGGGACGGGGGCGCCGGCACCGGGGAGCTGTTTTTT
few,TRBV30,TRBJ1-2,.,CAWTMGEGTPYGYTF,TGTGCCTGGACCATGGGAGAGGGAACCCCCTATGGCTACACCTTC
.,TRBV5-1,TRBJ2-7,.,CASSLRAEAYEQYF,TGCGCCAGCAGCTTGCGGGCGGAAGCCTACGAGCAGTACTTC
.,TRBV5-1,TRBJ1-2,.,CASSLSTVNYGYTF,TGCGCCAGCAGCTTGAGCACAGTGAACTATGGCTACACCTTC
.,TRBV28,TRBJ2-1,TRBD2,CASSVGTIGGAYNEQFF,TGTGCCAGCAGTGTTGGGACTATAGGAGGGGCCTACAATGAGCAGTTCTTC